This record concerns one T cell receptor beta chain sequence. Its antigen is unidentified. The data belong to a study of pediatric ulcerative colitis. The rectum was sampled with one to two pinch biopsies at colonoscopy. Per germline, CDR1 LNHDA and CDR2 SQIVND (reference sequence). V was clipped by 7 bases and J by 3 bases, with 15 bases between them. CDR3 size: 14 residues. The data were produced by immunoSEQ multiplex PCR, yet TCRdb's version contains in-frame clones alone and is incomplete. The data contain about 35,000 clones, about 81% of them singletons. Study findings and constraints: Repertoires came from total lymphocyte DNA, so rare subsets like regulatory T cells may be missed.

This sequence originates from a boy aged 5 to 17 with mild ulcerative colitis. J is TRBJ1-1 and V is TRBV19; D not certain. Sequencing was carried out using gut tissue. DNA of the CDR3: TGTGCCAGTATTCGGTCGGGGAGAGACACTGAAGCTTTCTTT. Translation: CASIRSGRDTEAFF.